This entry lists 14 T cell receptor beta chains sequenced from one sample in a study of T cell responses to AZD1222 COVID-19 vaccine. Assay: immunoSEQ multiplex PCR; the TCRdb copy retains only in-frame clones and omits some. The table has 60,000 to 95,000 clones, roughly 87% seen once. Source: peripheral blood, taken 28 days after the second AZD1222 dose. The origin of the receptors is an adult who received the AZD1222 COVID-19 vaccine.

Here the CDR3 reads CASSLAEGALYEQYF. The CDR3 DNA is TGCGCCAGCAGCTTGGCCGAAGGGGCTCTCTACGAGCAGTACTTC. The V gene is TRBV5-1, the J gene TRBJ2-7; weak D call: TRBD1 (5 bases). The CDR3 is made up of 15 amino acids. V shed 0 bases and J shed 3 bases, with 13 bases lying between them. Germline assignment: CDR1 SGHRS and CDR2 YFSETQ. Full variable domain (outside the CDR3, taken from reference TRBV5-1 and TRBJ2-7): KAGVTQTPRYLIKTRGQQVTLSCSPISGHRSVSWYQQTPGQGLQFLFEYFSETQRNKGNFPGRFSGRQFSNSRSEMNVSTLELGDSALYLCASSLAEGALYEQYFGPGTRLTVT.

V and J are TRBV6-6 and TRBJ1-1; D is ambiguous. Germline lookup yields CDR1 MNHNY and CDR2 SVGAGI (reference sequence). Trimming took 2 bases from V and 1 from J, leaving 11 bases between them. This CDR3 is 15 amino acids long. CDR3 amino acids: CASSYGREWNTEAFF. In DNA form, the CDR3 reads TGTGCCAGCAGTTACGGTCGGGAGTGGAACACTGAAGCTTTCTTT.

V is TRBV30 and J is TRBJ2-7; the D gene is possibly TRBD1 (6 bases). CDR1 and CDR2 (germline): GTSNPN, SVGIG (reference sequence). CDR3 size: 14 residues. The CDR3 nucleotides read TGTGCACTCACTACCGGGACACTGACCTACGAGCAGTACTTC. This gives the protein CALTTGTLTYEQYF.

This chain uses TRBV28 with TRBJ2-7; 7 bases line up with TRBD1. Germline V gives CDR1 MDHEN, CDR2 SYDVKM. The CDR3 totals 14 residues. The ends lost 6 bases at V and 4 bases at J; junction bases unmatched: 9. CDR3 bases: TGTGCCAGCAGATCCTCCGGACAGGTGTACGAGCAGTACTTC. Its protein is CASRSSGQVYEQYF.

V and J are TRBV9 and TRBJ2-3; 9 bases match TRBD2. The germline CDR1 and CDR2 sequences are SGDLS and YYNGEE. The V and J ends lost 1 base and 3 bases, in that order; junction bases with no gene match: 6. The CDR3 has 16 amino acids. Here the CDR3 DNA reads TGTGCCAGCAGCGTATTGGAGACTAGCGGTACAGATACGCAGTATTTT. Translated: CASSVLETSGTDTQYF.

The V call is TRBV24-1, the J call TRBJ1-6; D is undetermined. Germline loops: CDR1 KGHDR, CDR2 SFDVKD. The CDR3 totals 17 residues. V lost 1 base to trimming and J lost 6 bases, with 15 bases between them. The DNA for the CDR3 is TGTGCCACCAGTGATTTAGGCCCGGGGTTAACTAATTCACCCCTCCACTTT. This sequence encodes CATSDLGPGLTNSPLHF.

The rearrangement joins TRBV20-1 to TRBJ1-5; tentatively, D is TRBD1 (5 bases). The CDR3 sequence is 13 residues long. V was cut by 3 bases and J by 3 bases, with 9 bases left in between. CDR1 and CDR2 from the germline V gene are DFQATT and SNEGSKA (reference sequence). The CDR3 loop is CSASQGYNQPQHF. CDR3 coding DNA: TGCAGTGCTAGTCAGGGTTACAATCAGCCCCAGCATTTT.

V usage is TRBV19 and J usage is TRBJ2-7; tentatively, D is TRBD2 (5 bases). The CDR3 loop spans 13 amino acids. The ends were cut back, 5 bases at V and 2 bases at J, with 10 bases in the middle. Germline V gene lookup returns CDR1 LNHDA and CDR2 SQIVND (reference sequence). This CDR3 reads CASSPTGTYEQYF. In DNA form, the CDR3 reads TGTGCCAGTAGTCCAACCGGGACCTACGAGCAGTACTTC.

This clone was recorded once. The V gene is TRBV4-2, the J gene TRBJ1-1; D call uncertain. Trimming shortened V by 0 bases and J by 2 bases, and 4 bases separated the two germline ends. Germline lookup yields CDR1 LGHNA and CDR2 YNFKEQ. The CDR3 is made up of 13 amino acids. CDR3 sequence reads: CASSQEANTEAFF. As DNA, the CDR3 is TGTGCCAGCAGCCAAGAAGCAAACACTGAAGCTTTCTTT.

The chain joins TRBV2 to TRBJ2-1; D could derive from TRBD1 or TRBD2 (6 bases each). Germline CDR1 is SNHLY and CDR2 is FYNNEI. The CDR3 consists of 20 residues. V shed 4 bases and J shed 0 bases, with 25 bases lying between them. The CDR3 is CASSAGVGWGDYNSYNEQFF. The CDR3 DNA reads TGTGCCAGCAGTGCAGGGGTCGGATGGGGGGATTATAACTCCTACAATGAGCAGTTCTTC.

CDR3: CASSLGLRHNEQFF. CDR3 coding DNA: TGTGCCAGCAGCTTAGGGCTCAGACACAATGAGCAGTTCTTC. The rearrangement links TRBV11-2 to TRBJ2-1, with D unresolved. CDR3 length: 14 residues. The germline gives CDR1 SGHAT, CDR2 FQNNGV. V lost 1 base and J lost 5, with 9 bases in between. Based on the CDR3 plus reference TRBV11-2 and TRBJ2-1, the full variable domain is EAGVAQSPRYKIIEKRQSVAFWCNPISGHATLYWYQQILGQGPKLLIQFQNNGVVDDSQLPKDRFSAERLKGVDSTLKIQPAKLEDSAVYLCASSLGLRHNEQFFGPGTRLTVL.

This clone was seen once. This chain connects TRBV7-2 to TRBJ1-5; no clear D gene. The CDR3 has 14 residues. V was clipped by 2 bases and J by 5 bases, with 10 bases between them. CDR1 is SGHTA and CDR2 is FQGNSA in the germline V gene. The CDR3 nucleotides are TGTGCCAGCAGCTTAATTCCGGAGGATCAGCCCCAGCATTTT. This translates into CASSLIPEDQPQHF.

The genes are TRBV21-1 and TRBJ1-5; the table gives TRBD1 as D, unverified against the DNA. TRBV21-1 is listed as a pseudogene. The length of the CDR3 is 20 residues. In nucleotides, the CDR3 is TGTGCCAGCAGCAAAGAGGAGGGACAGCACATGATTGATAGCAATCAGCCCCAGCATTTT. Residues: CASSKEEGQHMIDSNQPQHF.

V usage is TRBV9 and J usage is TRBJ2-5; D possibly corresponds to TRBD1 (6 bases). Trimming pared 4 bases from V and 5 bases from J, leaving 15 bases between. This CDR3 is built from 14 residues. Germline CDR1 reads SGDLS; CDR2 reads YYNGEE. DNA for the CDR3: TGTGCCAGCAGCACAGGACAGTTGGCGGAGACCCAGTACTTC. This translates into CASSTGQLAETQYF.